The clone carrying this TCR beta chain was detected only a few times. Its specificity is not known. The data were taken from a study of CD8 T cells in ankylosing spondylitis. Study-level points and caveats: The authors found the disease-linked clones to be CD8+ and relatively rare in peripheral blood.

This CDR3 region has 16 residues. The V gene lost 6 bases and the J gene lost 6 bases, with 21 bases spanning the gap. Germline V CDR1 and CDR2: MRHNA, SNTAGT. Making the TCR beta libraries involved quantitative 5'-RACE with molecular barcodes. Using its own MiXCR run on the 5' RACE reads, TCRdb lists one record per CDR3 protein. The sample shows some 200,000 distinct CDR3 sequences, 9.5% to 15% of them seen only once. The V gene is TRBV6-4, the J gene TRBJ2-4; D may be TRBD2 (6 bases). Sequences were obtained from blood, either unsorted or a sorted T cell fraction (not recorded which). The TCR was taken from a male donor with ankylosing spondylitis or in good health (not recorded which). The CDR3 sequence is CASSPSPGEGRNIQYF. CDR3 DNA sequence: TGTGCCAGCAGCCCCAGCCCGGGAGAGGGACGAAACATTCAGTACTTC.